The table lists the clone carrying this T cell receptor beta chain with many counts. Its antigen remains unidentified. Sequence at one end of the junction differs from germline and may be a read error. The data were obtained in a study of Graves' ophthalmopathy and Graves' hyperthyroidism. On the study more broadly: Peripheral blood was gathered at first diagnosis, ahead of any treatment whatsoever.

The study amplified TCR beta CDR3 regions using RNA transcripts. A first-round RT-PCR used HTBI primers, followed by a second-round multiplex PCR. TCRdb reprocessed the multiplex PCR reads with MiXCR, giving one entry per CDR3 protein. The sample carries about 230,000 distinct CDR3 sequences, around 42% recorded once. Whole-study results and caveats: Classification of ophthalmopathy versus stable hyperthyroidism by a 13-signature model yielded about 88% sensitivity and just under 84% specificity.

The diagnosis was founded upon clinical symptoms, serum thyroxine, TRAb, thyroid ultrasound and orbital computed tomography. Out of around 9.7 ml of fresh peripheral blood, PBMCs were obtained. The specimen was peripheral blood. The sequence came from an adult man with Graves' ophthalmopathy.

The CDR3 loop is CASSLGETQYF. In DNA form, the CDR3 reads TGTGCCAGCAGCTTAGGGGAGACCCAGTACTTC. This rearrangement joins TRBV12-3 or TRBV12-4 to TRBJ2-5, with D unclear. The CDR3 is made up of 11 amino acids.